Below, 17 T cell receptor beta chains from the same sample are listed, as sequenced in a study of T cell responses to AZD1222 COVID-19 vaccine. Data came from immunoSEQ multiplex PCR; TCRdb stores just in-frame clones and leaves some out. The top ten clones hold around 1.7% of a sample with about 120,000 clones, 88% of them seen once. The material was peripheral blood, obtained on day 0 of AZD1222 vaccination. Every receptor here comes from an adult in good health.

This chain links TRBV11-3 with TRBJ2-6, with TRBD1 matching 8 bases. The CDR3 runs to 18 residues. CDR1 is SGHNT and CDR2 is YENEEA in the germline V gene. The J segment lost 1 base and the V segment lost 6 bases, leaving 11 bases of the junction unmatched. The CDR3 loop reads CASSPTGTGGSGANVLTF. As DNA, the CDR3 is TGTGCCAGCAGTCCTACCGGGACAGGAGGGTCTGGGGCCAACGTCCTGACTTTC.

V is TRBV7-8 and J is TRBJ2-7, with D possibly called TRBD1 or TRBD2 (5 bases each). This CDR3 spans 13 amino acids. Trimming took 5 bases from V and 5 from J, leaving 13 bases between them. In germline, CDR1 is SGHVS, CDR2 FQNEAQ. Here the CDR3 reads CASSLRWGNEQYF. The CDR3 DNA is TGTGCCAGCAGCCTTCGATGGGGGAACGAGCAGTACTTC.

This clone was counted a few times. The chain has TRBV7-8 and TRBJ2-6; no clear D. CDR3 length equals 17 residues. Trimming stripped 3 bases from V and 2 bases from J, with 14 bases between. The germline V gene encodes CDR1 SGHVS and CDR2 FQNEAQ. CDR3 DNA: TGTGCCAGCAGCTTCCGGAGTGGGGTCGCTGGGGCCAACGTCCTGACTTTC. This codes for CASSFRSGVAGANVLTF.

This clone has a handful of counts. The chain carries TRBV10-3 and TRBJ2-7; 7 bases are a match to TRBD1. This CDR3 is 16 amino acids long. The V segment lost 0 bases and the J segment 2 bases; nucleotides outside the gene matches: 7. CDR1 is ENHRY and CDR2 is SYGVKD in the germline V gene. The chain's CDR3 is CAISESRFQGAYEQYF. The CDR3 bases are TGTGCCATCAGTGAGTCTCGTTTTCAGGGGGCCTACGAGCAGTACTTC.

The chain has TRBV15 and TRBJ1-3, with no clear D. Germline CDR1 is LNHNV and CDR2 is YYDKDF (reference sequence). The CDR3 spans 16 residues. Deletions cut 2 bases from V and 8 bases from J, with 19 bases between. The CDR3: CATSRNNGPGLDTIYF. The CDR3 bases are TGTGCCACCAGCAGAAATAATGGACCGGGCCTAGACACCATATATTTT.

The chain recombines TRBV5-6 with TRBJ2-1; the D is unclear. From germline, CDR1 is SGHDT and CDR2 YYEEEE. V lost 0 bases and J lost 2, with 0 bases in between. This CDR3 comprises 12 residues. CDR3 sequence: CASSLAYNEQFF. In DNA, the CDR3 is TGTGCCAGCAGCTTGGCCTACAATGAGCAGTTCTTC. Based on the CDR3 plus reference TRBV5-6 and TRBJ2-1, the full variable domain is DAGVTQSPTHLIKTRGQQVTLRCSPKSGHDTVSWYQQALGQGPQFIFQYYEEEERQRGNFPDRFSGHQFPNYSSELNVNALLLGDSALYLCASSLAYNEQFFGPGTRLTVL.

The V call is TRBV27, the J call TRBJ1-3, with D possibly TRBD1 on 6 matching bases. Germline V gene data show CDR1 as MNHEY and CDR2 as SMNVEV (reference sequence). Trimming removed 5 bases at V and 0 bases at J, with 11 bases between. The CDR3 runs to 15 residues. The CDR3 loop is CASSPGHSSGNTIYF. CDR3 coding DNA: TGTGCCAGCAGTCCGGGACATAGCTCTGGAAACACCATATATTTT.

This chain joins TRBV7-2 and TRBJ1-2; D is uncertain. The V end was cut by 1 base, the J end by 8 bases, with 11 bases between. There are 13 residues in the CDR3. In germline, CDR1 is SGHTA, CDR2 FQGNSA. The CDR3 region is CASSLGYAAGYTF. CDR3 in DNA: TGTGCCAGCAGCTTAGGGTATGCTGCCGGCTACACCTTC. Full variable domain (remainder filled in from reference TRBV7-2 and TRBJ1-2): GAGVSQSPSNKVTEKGKDVELRCDPISGHTALYWYRQSLGQGLEFLIYFQGNSAPDKSGLPSDRFSAERTGGSVSTLTIQRTQQEDSAVYLCASSLGYAAGYTFGSGTRLTVV.

V usage is TRBV6-5 and J usage is TRBJ1-1; 10 bases agree with TRBD1. From germline, CDR1 is MNHEY and CDR2 SVGAGI. J gave up 6 bases and V 4 bases, and 2 bases lay outside the gene matches. The CDR3 loop spans 13 amino acids. As DNA, the CDR3 is TGTGCCAGCAGTTGGGGGACAGGGGCTGAAGCTTTCTTT. Its translation is CASSWGTGAEAFF.

This clone was observed a few times. This chain connects TRBV4-1 to TRBJ1-5; no firm D call. Germline V gives CDR1 MGHRA, CDR2 YSYEKL. The CDR3 consists of 14 residues. Trimming removed 5 bases from V and 0 bases from J, with 8 bases in between. CDR3 sequence reads: CASSVGPSNQPQHF. In DNA, the CDR3 is TGCGCCAGCAGCGTGGGCCCTAGCAATCAGCCCCAGCATTTT.

The chain recombines TRBV7-9 with TRBJ1-2; D is possibly TRBD1 (5 bases). The CDR3 is made up of 13 amino acids. The ends were cut back, 1 base at V and 4 bases at J, with 7 bases in the middle. Per the germline V gene, CDR1 is SEHNR and CDR2 is FQNEAQ (reference sequence). This chain's CDR3 is CASSLEGAYGYTF. CDR3 bases: TGTGCCAGCAGCTTAGAAGGGGCCTATGGCTACACCTTC. The full variable domain, in which reference TRBV7-9 and TRBJ1-2 provide the parts outside the CDR3, is DTGVSQNPRHKITKRGQNVTFRCDPISEHNRLYWYRQTLGQGPEFLTYFQNEAQLEKSRLLSDRFSAERPKGSFSTLEIQRTEQGDSAMYLCASSLEGAYGYTFGSGTRLTVV.

The chain is built from TRBV19 and TRBJ1-2; D call uncertain. The V and J ends lost 1 base and 6 bases respectively, with 12 bases between them. Germline CDR1 LNHDA, CDR2 SQIVND (reference sequence). There are 14 residues in the CDR3. This chain's CDR3 is CASSIVWVSDGYTF. The CDR3 coding sequence is TGTGCCAGTAGTATAGTTTGGGTTAGCGATGGCTACACCTTC.

The chain combines TRBV11-2 with TRBJ2-2; D is perhaps TRBD1 (6 bases). The CDR3 is 14 amino acids. The ends were cut back, 5 bases at V and 1 base at J, with 8 bases in the middle. The germline V gene encodes CDR1 SGHAT and CDR2 FQNNGV. The CDR3 coding sequence is TGTGCCAGCAGCATAGGGGGGAACACCGGGGAGCTGTTTTTT. Translated: CASSIGGNTGELFF.

J is TRBJ1-6 and V is TRBV4-1, with 7 bases identical to TRBD1. The CDR3 consists of 17 residues. V trimming: 6 bases; J trimming: 0 bases; junction bases outside the gene matches: 8. Germline V gives CDR1 MGHRA, CDR2 YSYEKL. CDR3 nucleotides: TGCGCCAGCAGGCACGACAGGGCTGGCTCCTATAATTCACCCCTCCACTTT. Its translation is CASRHDRAGSYNSPLHF.

The chain joins TRBV10-2 to TRBJ2-5, with 9 bases lining up with TRBD2. Germline values: CDR1 WSHSY, CDR2 SAAADI. CDR3 size: 15 residues. J lost 5 bases, V lost 2 bases, and 6 bases had no gene match. CDR3: CASSEEGLARETQYF. CDR3 DNA: TGCGCCAGCAGTGAGGAGGGACTAGCAAGGGAGACCCAGTACTTC.

The rearrangement links TRBV7-6 to TRBJ1-2, with 8 bases lining up with TRBD1. The V and J ends lost 0 bases and 7 bases, in that order; junction bases with no gene match: 7. The CDR3 is 15 amino acids. From germline, CDR1 is SGHVS and CDR2 FNYEAQ. This CDR3 is CASSLAPTGVGGYTF. CDR3 DNA sequence: TGTGCCAGCAGCTTAGCCCCGACAGGGGTGGGTGGCTACACCTTC.

This clone showed up just once. CDR3 region: CASSFTGGTEAFF. CDR3 nucleotides: TGTGCCAGCAGCTTTACAGGGGGGACTGAAGCTTTCTTT. The rearrangement links TRBV7-9 to TRBJ1-1; 8 bases align to TRBD1. This CDR3 comprises 13 residues. The trim removed 3 bases at V and 5 bases at J, leaving 2 bases unmatched. Germline assignment: CDR1 SEHNR and CDR2 FQNEAQ (reference sequence).